Shown below are 17 T cell receptor beta chains from a single sample sequenced in a study of long-term antiretroviral therapy in people with HIV (dated by TCRdb to between 2020 and 2023). The immunoSEQ hsTCRB v3.0 assay was used at survey level resolution to sequence the TRB variable region. As stored in TCRdb, this immuneACCESS dataset retains in-frame rearrangements with V and J assigned. A fraction of the clones does not appear; measured against another copy, unresolved V genes explain less than half of the discrepancy, and the remainder lacks a known reason. The table for this sample lists 25,000 to 35,000 clones; 85% to 90% of them were counted only once. The leading ten clones occupy about 5% of the sample. Sequenced here: unsorted PBMCs, sampled 0.8 years after starting antiretroviral therapy. These receptors all stem from a young woman with HIV.

The V call is TRBV29-1, the J call TRBJ2-3; D ambiguous. Per the germline V gene, CDR1 is SQVTM and CDR2 is ANQGSEA. This CDR3 has 12 residues. V lost 3 bases and J lost 0, with 4 bases in between. DNA of the CDR3: TGCAGCGTTGATTCTAGCACAGATACGCAGTATTTT. Its protein is CSVDSSTDTQYF.

The V gene is TRBV7-7, the J gene TRBJ2-5; D perhaps matches TRBD1 (6 bases). The CDR3 contains 15 residues. V was trimmed by 5 bases and J by 5 bases, leaving 18 bases between them. Germline-derived CDR1 and CDR2 are SSHAT and FNYEAQ (reference sequence). The CDR3 reads CASSQGLGSGETQYF. The CDR3 DNA reads as TGTGCCAGCAGCCAGGGGTTAGGGAGTGGGGAGACCCAGTACTTC.

This clone has a handful of counts. The chain couples TRBV2 to TRBJ2-1; a possible D gene is TRBD1 (5 bases). In germline, CDR1 is SNHLY, CDR2 FYNNEI. This CDR3 spans 11 amino acids. Between the trimmed V and J ends, which lost 7 bases and 6 bases, there was a span of 7 bases. The CDR3 DNA reads TGTGCCAGCAAACAGGCCAATGAGCAGTTCTTC. Its protein product is CASKQANEQFF.

The chain recombines TRBV6-5 with TRBJ1-4, with no clear D. The germline V and J ends were trimmed by 0 bases and 5 bases, with 1 base remaining between them. Germline-derived CDR1 and CDR2 are MNHEY and SVGAGI. The CDR3 contains 12 residues. CDR3 amino acids: CASSYSNEKLFF. CDR3 bases: TGTGCCAGCAGTTACTCAAATGAAAAACTGTTTTTT.

A few counts support this clone. J is TRBJ2-7 and V is TRBV6-1, with 9 positions matching TRBD1. The CDR3 spans 15 residues. Trimming took 4 bases from V and 4 from J; bases not matched to a gene: 8. The germline gives CDR1 MNHNS, CDR2 SASEGT. The CDR3 protein is CASSATGGFWYEQYV. CDR3 coding DNA: TGTGCCAGCAGTGCGACAGGGGGATTCTGGTACGAGCAGTACGTC.

The chain uses TRBV7-9 and TRBJ1-3, with D hard to call. Trimming removed 4 bases from V and 8 bases from J, with 6 bases in between. Germline V gene sequence: CDR1 SEHNR, CDR2 FQNEAQ (reference sequence). CDR3 length equals 11 residues. CDR3 DNA: TGTGCCAGCAGCTCGGAGGACACCATATATTTT. Amino acid sequence: CASSSEDTIYF.

The sample holds one count of this clone. This chain links TRBV10-3 with TRBJ1-1; D unclear. The CDR3 spans 14 residues. CDR1 ENHRY and CDR2 SYGVKD come from the germline V gene. The V gene lost 2 bases and the J gene lost 0 bases, with 7 bases spanning the gap. CDR3 region: CAISEAAMNTEAFF. CDR3 nucleotides: TGTGCCATCAGTGAGGCAGCCATGAACACTGAAGCTTTCTTT.

The sample holds one count of this clone. V gene TRBV11-2 combines with J gene TRBJ1-2; D is unclear. This CDR3 has 15 residues. The germline V gene encodes CDR1 SGHAT and CDR2 FQNNGV. Trimming cost V 1 base and J 8 bases, with 17 bases left between them. The CDR3: CASSLVGSIKEGYTF. CDR3 nucleotide sequence: TGTGCCAGCAGCTTAGTCGGCAGCATCAAGGAGGGCTACACCTTC.

The chain uses TRBV11-2 and TRBJ2-7; D is ambiguous. CDR3 size: 12 residues. Per the germline V gene, CDR1 is SGHAT and CDR2 is FQNNGV. Deletions cut 5 bases from V and 2 bases from J, with 7 bases between. Here the CDR3 reads CASSDGPYEQYF. CDR3 DNA sequence: TGTGCCAGCAGCGACGGACCCTACGAGCAGTACTTC.

V is TRBV23-1 and J is TRBJ1-2; TRBD1 matches 8 bases. TRBV23-1 is classed as an ORF, of uncertain function. The CDR3 extends over 16 amino acids. Trimming cost V 1 base and J 6 bases; bases outside gene matches: 10. For the CDR3, the DNA is TGCGCCAGCAGTCAATTTTATTCCAGGGGGCGGCATGGCTACACCTTC. Translating it yields CASSQFYSRGRHGYTF.

The chain employs TRBV15 and TRBJ2-7; D is tentatively TRBD1 or TRBD2 (5 bases each). Per the germline V gene, CDR1 is LNHNV and CDR2 is YYDKDF (reference sequence). This CDR3 has 15 residues. V was cut by 3 bases and J by 0 bases, with 12 bases left in between. CDR3 sequence: CATSRGPGSSYEQYF. The CDR3 DNA is TGTGCCACCAGCAGGGGGCCGGGGAGCTCCTACGAGCAGTACTTC.

The gene calls are TRBV2 and TRBJ2-7, with no clear D. The CDR3 covers 14 residues. Germline V gene data show CDR1 as SNHLY and CDR2 as FYNNEI. Trimming pared 1 base from V and 7 bases from J, leaving 14 bases between. The CDR3 sequence: CASSEGPPSREQYF. CDR3 nucleotide sequence: TGTGCCAGCAGTGAAGGGCCCCCTTCGAGGGAGCAGTACTTC.

The V call is TRBV5-1, the J call TRBJ2-6; tentative D call: TRBD1 (5 bases). The germline V gene has CDR1 SGHRS and CDR2 YFSETQ. Deletions cut 5 bases from V and 4 bases from J, with 16 bases between. The CDR3 is 16 residues long. Written as DNA, the CDR3 is TGCGCCAGCAGGTCACAGGCCCCGTCCGGGGCCAACGTCCTGACTTTC. Amino acids: CASRSQAPSGANVLTF.

This clone was counted once. This chain uses TRBV27 with TRBJ2-7, with 14 bases that match TRBD2. Germline V gene sequence: CDR1 MNHEY, CDR2 SMNVEV (reference sequence). CDR3 length: 14 residues. Trimming at V came to 5 bases and at J to 12 bases, leaving 9 bases not matched to a gene. CDR3 amino acids: CASSPDGLAGGMYV. CDR3 sequence (DNA): TGTGCCAGCAGTCCAGATGGACTAGCGGGGGGCATGTACGTC.

The CDR3 loop is CASSPVAGGMGTQYF. CDR3 in DNA: TGTGCCAGCAGCCCGGTCGCAGGGGGCATGGGAACGCAGTATTTT. V is TRBV7-9 and J is TRBJ2-3; 8 nucleotides align to TRBD1. Per germline, CDR1 SEHNR and CDR2 FQNEAQ (reference sequence). This CDR3 has 15 residues. Trimming at V came to 5 bases and at J to 9 bases, leaving 13 bases not matched to a gene. The entire variable domain, with the rest obtained from reference TRBV7-9 and TRBJ2-3, is as follows: DTGVSQNPRHKITKRGQNVTFRCDPISEHNRLYWYRQTLGQGPEFLTYFQNEAQLEKSRLLSDRFSAERPKGSFSTLEIQRTEQGDSAMYLCASSPVAGGMGTQYFGPGTRLTVL.

J is TRBJ1-4 and V is TRBV11-2; the D gene is possibly TRBD1 (6 bases). Trimming pared 4 bases from V and 8 bases from J, leaving 11 bases between. This CDR3 region has 13 residues. Germline loops: CDR1 SGHAT, CDR2 FQNNGV. As DNA, the CDR3 is TGTGCCAGCAGCTCGACAGGTAGCGAAAAACTGTTTTTT. Translation gives CASSSTGSEKLFF.

This chain links TRBV10-3 with TRBJ2-5; 9 positions agree with TRBD2. Germline loops: CDR1 ENHRY, CDR2 SYGVKD. The CDR3 loop spans 15 amino acids. V was pared by 6 bases and J by 5 bases, with 10 bases of the junction left unmatched. The CDR3 region is CAIRGSGGRSETQYF. Here the CDR3 DNA reads TGTGCCATCAGAGGTAGCGGGGGACGGAGCGAGACCCAGTACTTC.